These 11 T cell receptor beta chains share one sample of origin, sequenced in a study of blood T cell repertoires in COVID-19. The repertoire was sequenced with immunoSEQ multiplex PCR; TCRdb's copy has only in-frame clones and lacks some. The table includes more than 250,000 clones, 70% to 90% detected once. Sequenced material: PBMCs or T cells enriched from blood (not recorded which). These receptors were obtained from a man aged 25-40 years who had recovered from COVID-19.

The rearrangement uses TRBV5-1 and TRBJ1-6; 7 bases match TRBD1. Losses at the gene ends were 3 bases for V and 7 bases for J; bases not matched to a gene: 7. Germline CDR1 and CDR2: SGHRS and YFSETQ. This CDR3 is 15 amino acids long. CDR3 nucleotide sequence: TGCGCCAGCAGCTATGCAGGGGGAAAGAATTCACCCCTCCACTTT. It translates to CASSYAGGKNSPLHF. Together with reference TRBV5-1 and TRBJ1-6, the CDR3 gives the full variable domain: KAGVTQTPRYLIKTRGQQVTLSCSPISGHRSVSWYQQTPGQGLQFLFEYFSETQRNKGNFPGRFSGRQFSNSRSEMNVSTLELGDSALYLCASSYAGGKNSPLHFGNGTRLTVT.

The chain joins TRBV7-9 to TRBJ2-7; no reliable D call. Per the germline V gene, CDR1 is SEHNR and CDR2 is FQNEAQ (reference sequence). This CDR3 spans 13 amino acids. V lost 2 bases and J lost 2, with 7 bases in between. The CDR3 sequence is CASSLYGPYEQYF. The CDR3 DNA reads TGTGCCAGCAGCTTATACGGTCCCTACGAGCAGTACTTC.

V is TRBV10-3 and J is TRBJ1-5, with D perhaps TRBD1 (6 bases). CDR1 and CDR2 (germline): ENHRY, SYGVKD. The CDR3 totals 13 residues. Trimming left V 5 bases short and J 4 bases short, with 9 bases between. The CDR3 DNA is TGTGCCATCAGTTATCAGGGGAATCAGCCCCAGCATTTT. Protein: CAISYQGNQPQHF.

This clone was seen only a few times. This sequence joins TRBV6-5 and TRBJ1-4; D ambiguous. V was clipped by 5 bases and J by 6 bases, with 16 bases between them. Germline CDR1 MNHEY, CDR2 SVGAGI. CDR3 length: 15 amino acids. Here the CDR3 DNA reads TGTGCCAGCAGTAAAAACGGAGAACCTTATGAAAAACTGTTTTTT. Protein sequence: CASSKNGEPYEKLFF.

The chain joins TRBV3-1 (or the pseudogene TRBV3-2) to TRBJ2-1; D not resolved. V lost 4 bases to trimming and J lost 9 bases, with 10 bases between them. The CDR3 totals 12 residues. Germline V lookup: CDR1 LGHDT, CDR2 YNNKEL (reference sequence). CDR3 nucleotides: TGTGCCAGCAGCCTTGCAGGTCGTGAGCAGTTCTTC. It specifies CASSLAGREQFF.

This rearrangement joins TRBV19 to TRBJ1-5; a weak D match, TRBD1 (5 bases). The CDR3 is 18 residues long. The germline V and J ends were trimmed by 3 bases and 0 bases, with 18 bases remaining between them. From germline, CDR1 is LNHDA and CDR2 SQIVND (reference sequence). The CDR3 bases are TGTGCCAGTAGTATCTACCTCGGGGGGAAATATAGCAATCAGCCCCAGCATTTT. The encoded protein is CASSIYLGGKYSNQPQHF.

This clone was seen a single time. This chain connects TRBV27 to TRBJ2-2; D might be TRBD1 (5 bases). This CDR3 contains 16 residues. Germline CDR1 is MNHEY and CDR2 is SMNVEV (reference sequence). The V gene lost 5 bases and the J gene lost 3 bases, with 16 bases spanning the gap. CDR3 sequence: CASSLTGFSDTGELFF. CDR3 nucleotide sequence: TGTGCCAGCAGTCTTACAGGATTCTCGGACACCGGGGAGCTGTTTTTT.

The chain is built from TRBV24-1 and TRBJ1-5; no clear D gene. This CDR3 contains 13 residues. The germline V gene has CDR1 KGHDR and CDR2 SFDVKD. Deletions cut 2 bases from V and 4 bases from J, with 5 bases between. In nucleotides, the CDR3 is TGTGCCACCAGTGATTACAGTAATCAGCCCCAGCATTTT. This gives the protein CATSDYSNQPQHF.

This rearrangement joins TRBV27 to TRBJ2-7; TRBD2 matches 8 bases. The CDR3 totals 17 residues. V was clipped by 8 bases and J by 1 base; unmatched bases: 16. Germline assignment: CDR1 MNHEY and CDR2 SMNVEV (reference sequence). Here the CDR3 reads CASSYYPPRGGSYEQYF. The DNA for the CDR3 is TGTGCCAGCTCTTATTACCCGCCTCGGGGGGGATCCTACGAGCAGTACTTC.

This rearrangement joins TRBV19 to TRBJ1-1; 7 bases are shared with TRBD1. Germline values: CDR1 LNHDA, CDR2 SQIVND (reference sequence). The junction had 7 bases not matched to a gene; V was cut back by 3 bases and J by 0 bases. The CDR3 extends over 16 amino acids. This CDR3 reads CASSIFRGPMNTEAFF. Written as DNA, the CDR3 is TGTGCCAGTAGTATTTTTAGGGGGCCAATGAACACTGAAGCTTTCTTT.

The chain combines TRBV5-4 with TRBJ1-2; TRBD1 matches 8 bases. The germline gives CDR1 SGHNT, CDR2 YYREEE (reference sequence). J gave up 5 bases and V 3 bases, and 3 bases lay outside the gene matches. This CDR3 contains 13 residues. Here the CDR3 reads CASSSWTGYGYTF. DNA of the CDR3: TGTGCCAGCAGCTCATGGACAGGGTATGGCTACACCTTC.